This T cell receptor beta chain derives from a study of post-analysis software for immune sequencing data. Overall study results and limits: Relative to controls, patients had about five TRBV segments at higher frequency, with TRBV5-6, TRBV5-1 and TRBV20-1 among these.

The trim removed 4 bases at V and 6 bases at J, leaving 3 bases unmatched. The CDR3 is 13 residues long. The germline CDR1 and CDR2 sequences are SGHRS and YFSETQ. Every TCR beta cDNA library bore unique molecular identifiers. TCRdb reprocessed the PCR reads with MiXCR, giving one entry per CDR3 protein. The sample contains 380,000 or so distinct CDR3 sequences, roughly 30% of which appear only once. This clonotype was picked up a small number of times. Antigen unknown. The V call is TRBV5-1, the J call TRBJ2-1; 8 positions match TRBD1. The specimen sequenced was blood. The TCR sequence derives from a girl aged 5-17 years with multiple sclerosis. DNA for the CDR3: TGCGCCAGCAGCCGGACAGGGCGCAATGAGCAGTTCTTC. It codes for CASSRTGRNEQFF. The whole variable domain, filled in from reference TRBV5-1 and TRBJ2-1, reads KAGVTQTPRYLIKTRGQQVTLSCSPISGHRSVSWYQQTPGQGLQFLFEYFSETQRNKGNFPGRFSGRQFSNSRSEMNVSTLELGDSALYLCASSRTGRNEQFFGPGTRLTVL.